The sequence of this T cell receptor (beta chain) was determined in a study of T cells after yellow fever vaccination (dated by TCRdb to about 2019). In the study overall: The SMART-Seq v4 Ultra Low Input RNA kit was used to prepare libraries from fractions with low cell numbers. Bulk PBMC replicates and cell subsets were isolated from blood drawn at multiple timepoints before and after both primary and secondary immunization. The cohort comprised two healthy male donors, one aged 18 to 29 and one aged 30 to 40 years. To follow T-cell clones before and after primary and booster YFV17D yellow fever vaccination, bulk TCR alpha and beta repertoires were sequenced over time.

Spanning cysteine to phenylalanine, the CDR3 consists of 15 amino acids. The retained sequence is limited to the CDR3, 45 bases, with the frame set at the first base. Sequences SSHAT (CDR1) and FNYEAQ (CDR2) are obtained from the germline V gene (reference sequence). Instrument on record: Illumina NovaSeq 6000. TCR cDNA was made using 5'RACE template switching, a step that added a universal primer site and unique molecular identifiers. Priming for cDNA synthesis came from both the TCR alpha and TCR beta constant segments. Library amplification involved two PCR steps, and the second step added sample barcodes and sequencing adapters. Libraries were sequenced on Illumina HiSeq 2500 (2x100 bp) or NovaSeq (2x150 bp). Regarding the original processing steps: Demultiplexing of reads and collapsing into UMI consensus sequences were performed with MIGEC, and V(D)J alignment was carried out with MiXCR. Vaccine-responding clonotypes were defined with edgeR using replicate PBMC samples, requiring FDR below 0.01 and a log2 fold change above 5 up to day 15. Each bulk clonotype received a CD4 or CD8 identity based on whether the sequenced CD4 or CD8 repertoire contained that clonotype at higher abundance. The raw public reads went through TCRdb reprocessing: fastp at Q25, MiXCR clone calling, in-frame beta chains kept. Every CDR3 protein is listed once, alongside the most common genes and DNA of its rows. These V and J calls derive from TCRdb rather than the authors' analysis. This sample is represented by 100,000 to 150,000 distinct CDR3 sequences; approximately 9% of them were singletons. The top ten clonotypes cover under 40% of the sample.

The treatment or condition label, as the study defines it: live attenuated yellow fever vaccine strain. A standard Ficoll-Paque protocol was used to isolate PBMCs from peripheral blood. CD4 and CD8 T-cell fractions were isolated with Dynabeads CD4 and CD8 positive selection kits. TriZol was used to extract RNA from bulk PBMCs, CD4 and CD8 fractions, and dextramer-positive and dextramer-negative fractions. The paper's findings and limits, for the study overall: A small share of clonotypes was detected in both CD4 and CD8 compartments, with the overlap likely arising from convergent recombination. Most clones expanded after primary vaccination were re-detected after the booster (96% of CD4 and 88% of CD8), suggesting broad memory maintenance. The secondary T-cell response was weaker than the primary response but faster, peaking on day 5 instead of day 15. Only a couple of donors were included in the study, so the extent to which the findings can be generalized is limited. Because abundant contaminating clonotypes from the bulk population could be contained in FACS-sorted repertoires, computational filtering was required.

Only a few counts were recorded for this clonotype. Its binding antigen is unknown. A junction end diverges from the germline sequence, so it may reflect a read error. The TCR comes from a man aged 18-30 years who received the YFV17D yellow fever vaccine. The chain couples TRBV7-7 to TRBJ2-5; the D gene identity is not certain. Sequencing was performed on CD8+ T cells sorted from PBMCs, taken on the day of the yellow fever booster vaccination. The CDR3 loop reads CASSFILEDKETQYF. The DNA sequence follows: TGTGCTAGCAGCTTCATTCTCGAAGATAAAGAGACCCAGTACTTC.